This record concerns one T cell receptor (beta chain) sequence. RNA, at about 0.5 to 1 ug, was reverse transcribed with random hexamers. By means of immunoSEQ multiplex PCR, TCR beta CDR3 spanning 54 Vbeta and 13 Jbeta underwent amplification. TCRdb itself ran the immunoSEQ multiplex PCR reads through MiXCR, one entry per CDR3 protein. The sample carries 100,000 to 150,000 distinct CDR3 sequences, over 85% recorded once. Germline V lookup: CDR1 DFQATT, CDR2 SNEGSKA (reference sequence). CDR3 size: 13 residues. Sequencing of TCR beta, carried out with a high-throughput approach, was applied to CD8+ and CD4+ T cells from the blood. The controls, all healthy donors, were matched for age and sex. Negative isolation was used for CD8+ and CD4+ T cells and FACS enrichment for TEMRA cells. The data originate from a study of CD8 T cells in Susac syndrome.

The V call is TRBV20-1, the J call TRBJ1-1; 10 positions match TRBD1. The TCR originated in a human donor in good health. The sample taken for sequencing was CD4+ T cells from PBMCs. This chain's CDR3 is CTPDGQGVGEAFF. The DNA of the CDR3 is TGCACCCCCGACGGACAGGGGGTAGGGGAAGCTTTCTTT.